Below are 29 T cell receptor beta chains sequenced from a single sample in a study of T-cell reconstitution after alpha-beta-depleted transplantation in children. Preparing the TCRbeta library involved the use of unique molecular identifiers. TCRdb reprocessed the PCR reads with MiXCR, giving one entry per CDR3 protein. Of over 400,000 distinct CDR3 sequences listed, about 12% are singletons. This material consisted of PBMCs from the stem cell graft donor, taken from the stem cell graft. Receptors originate from a human donor who donated a stem cell graft to a child with combined immunodeficiency.

This clonotype has ten or more counts. This rearrangement joins TRBV12-3 or TRBV12-4 to TRBJ1-1; TRBD1 matches 7 bases. The CDR3 is made up of 12 amino acids. The trim removed 11 bases at V and 4 bases at J, leaving 7 bases unmatched. The CDR3 DNA is TGTGCCTGCACAGGGGACGGCACTGAAGCTTTCTTT. It translates to CACTGDGTEAFF.

This clonotype was recorded many times. The chain joins TRBV20-1 to TRBJ2-7; tentatively, D is TRBD1 (6 bases). Per the germline V gene, CDR1 is DFQATT and CDR2 is SNEGSKA (reference sequence). This CDR3 has 12 amino acids. V was cut by 3 bases and J by 3 bases, with 9 bases left in between. The CDR3 DNA follows: TGCAGTGCTAGGGGGACAATCTACGAGCAGTACTTC. Its protein is CSARGTIYEQYF.

The J gene is TRBJ2-3, the V gene TRBV29-1; no definite D call. CDR1 is SQVTM, CDR2 ANQGSEA, per germline. The CDR3 runs 15 residues. V was shortened by 0 bases and J by 0 bases, with 10 bases between the two germline ends. The CDR3 bases are TGCAGCGTTGAAGATCGGCGTTATAGCACAGATACGCAGTATTTT. Protein sequence: CSVEDRRYSTDTQYF.

This clonotype was counted at least ten times. The chain combines TRBV6-5 with TRBJ1-5; TRBD1 aligns across 7 bases. The CDR3 spans 15 residues. The V segment lost 5 bases and the J segment 4 bases; nucleotides outside the gene matches: 8. Germline loops: CDR1 MNHEY, CDR2 SVGAGI. The CDR3 DNA reads TGTGCCAGCAGTACGGCAGGGGGAAGGAATCAGCCCCAGCATTTT. It translates to CASSTAGGRNQPQHF.

This clonotype appeared many times. This chain joins TRBV4-1 and TRBJ2-1; D is unclear. Trimming pared 3 bases from V and 3 bases from J, leaving 12 bases between. Per the germline V gene, CDR1 is MGHRA and CDR2 is YSYEKL. The CDR3 runs 15 residues. CDR3 nucleotides: TGCGCCAGCAGCCAGTCAGAGGTTCTCTACAATGAGCAGTTCTTC. Encoded protein: CASSQSEVLYNEQFF.

This chain connects TRBV7-8 to TRBJ2-7; D gene ambiguous. The germline CDR1 and CDR2 sequences are SGHVS and FQNEAQ. The CDR3 covers 15 residues. V gave up 3 bases and J gave up 4 bases, with 16 bases separating them. The CDR3 here is CASSLGWSRGYEQYF. DNA for the CDR3: TGTGCCAGCAGCTTGGGGTGGTCGCGAGGATACGAGCAGTACTTC.

The rearrangement joins TRBV7-9 to TRBJ1-1; TRBD1 matches 9 bases. The CDR3 contains 15 residues. The J segment lost 6 bases and the V segment lost 1 base, leaving 6 bases of the junction unmatched. Germline CDR1 reads SEHNR; CDR2 reads FQNEAQ (reference sequence). CDR3 sequence (DNA): TGTGCCAGCAGCTTAGGGGACAGGGTTTTATCTGAAGCTTTCTTT. Translating it yields CASSLGDRVLSEAFF. Based on the CDR3 plus reference TRBV7-9 and TRBJ1-1, the full variable domain is DTGVSQNPRHKITKRGQNVTFRCDPISEHNRLYWYRQTLGQGPEFLTYFQNEAQLEKSRLLSDRFSAERPKGSFSTLEIQRTEQGDSAMYLCASSLGDRVLSEAFFGQGTRLTVV.

The chain joins TRBV4-1 to TRBJ2-3, with D unclear. The CDR3 is 14 amino acids. Germline V gene data show CDR1 as MGHRA and CDR2 as YSYEKL. The V end was cut by 0 bases, the J end by 5 bases, with 9 bases between. CDR3 amino acids: CASSQDDPRDTQYF. DNA for the CDR3: TGCGCCAGCAGCCAAGATGACCCAAGAGATACGCAGTATTTT.

The chain carries TRBV7-9 and TRBJ2-1; 8 nucleotides align to TRBD2. CDR1 SEHNR and CDR2 FQNEAQ come from the germline V gene (reference sequence). The CDR3 runs 14 residues. Trimming at V came to 5 bases and at J to 8 bases, leaving 8 bases not matched to a gene. As DNA, the CDR3 is TGTGCCAGCAGCCCCCGGGGTAGCGGGGATGAGCAGTTCTTC. Residues: CASSPRGSGDEQFF. The entire variable domain, with the rest obtained from reference TRBV7-9 and TRBJ2-1, is as follows: DTGVSQNPRHKITKRGQNVTFRCDPISEHNRLYWYRQTLGQGPEFLTYFQNEAQLEKSRLLSDRFSAERPKGSFSTLEIQRTEQGDSAMYLCASSPRGSGDEQFFGPGTRLTVL.

This clonotype was detected only a few times. The CDR3 sequence is CATSRGDRAYEQYF. CDR3 coding DNA: TGTGCCACCAGCAGAGGGGACAGGGCCTACGAGCAGTACTTC. The V call is TRBV15, the J call TRBJ2-7; TRBD1 aligns across 9 bases. The CDR3 loop spans 14 amino acids. Germline V gene lookup returns CDR1 LNHNV and CDR2 YYDKDF (reference sequence). V was pared by 1 base and J by 2 bases, with 0 bases of the junction left unmatched.

This clonotype was seen at least ten times. The rearrangement links TRBV10-3 to TRBJ1-2; 8 nucleotides align to TRBD1. J lost 1 base, V lost 4 bases, and 11 bases had no gene match. The CDR3 length is 17 residues. Germline values: CDR1 ENHRY, CDR2 SYGVKD. The CDR3 DNA follows: TGTGCCATCAGTGTAACGACAGGGGAGCTGGTTAACTATGGCTACACCTTC. Translating gives CAISVTTGELVNYGYTF.

As concerns this clonotype: One base away lies a much larger clone, so this may be a sequencing read error. The chain carries TRBV29-1 and TRBJ2-7; 8 nucleotides align to TRBD1. CDR3 size: 14 residues. Germline CDR1 is SQVTM and CDR2 is ANQGSEA. In DNA form, the CDR3 reads TGCGGCGTTCTATCAGGGGGCTGGAGCCGGGAGCAGTACTTC. It is translated as CGVLSGGWSREQYF.

This clonotype was seen more than once but under ten times. The V gene is TRBV24-1, the J gene TRBJ2-1; no definite D call. In germline, CDR1 is KGHDR, CDR2 SFDVKD. The CDR3 runs 13 residues. Trimming took off 5 bases at V and 5 bases at J, with 9 bases between the two ends. CDR3 sequence: CATSVRFNNEQFF. In DNA form, the CDR3 reads TGTGCCACCAGTGTGAGGTTTAACAATGAGCAGTTCTTC.

This clonotype was seen repeatedly, ten times or more. The chain combines TRBV20-1 with TRBJ2-3; possibly TRBD1 for D (6 bases). Germline V gives CDR1 DFQATT, CDR2 SNEGSKA (reference sequence). V lost 6 bases and J 7 bases, leaving 11 bases between the germline ends. This CDR3 is 11 amino acids long. The CDR3 DNA is TGCAGTGCCCCAACAGGGAATACGCAGTATTTT. Encoded protein: CSAPTGNTQYF.

At least ten counts were recorded for this clonotype. The J gene is TRBJ1-1, the V gene TRBV29-1; D is perhaps TRBD1 (5 bases). This CDR3 is 13 amino acids long. V was cut by 3 bases and J by 6 bases, with 14 bases left in between. Germline values: CDR1 SQVTM, CDR2 ANQGSEA. The CDR3 DNA is TGCAGCGTTGAGAATGGGGGGATGGCTGAAGCTTTCTTT. This encodes CSVENGGMAEAFF.

The sample holds a few counts of this clonotype. J is TRBJ2-3 and V is TRBV9, with 10 positions matching TRBD2. The CDR3 extends over 16 amino acids. Germline CDR1 is SGDLS and CDR2 is YYNGEE. Trimming removed 3 bases from V and 7 bases from J; junction bases left unmatched: 11. Here the CDR3 reads CASSEAGAGGQNTQYF. DNA for the CDR3: TGTGCCAGCAGCGAAGCGGGAGCGGGAGGGCAAAATACGCAGTATTTT.

This clonotype was observed a handful of times. The rearrangement joins TRBV7-8 to TRBJ2-3, with D unresolved. Germline V lookup: CDR1 SGHVS, CDR2 FQNEAQ. The CDR3 sequence is 15 residues long. Trimming cost V 1 base and J 2 bases, with 10 bases left between them. The CDR3 DNA reads as TGTGCCAGCAGCTTAGACGTTCTTTACACAGATACGCAGTATTTT. Translated: CASSLDVLYTDTQYF.

The chain combines TRBV7-9 with TRBJ2-3; 10 positions match TRBD2. The CDR3 extends over 15 amino acids. V was clipped by 5 bases and J by 4 bases; unmatched bases: 6. Germline V CDR1 and CDR2: SEHNR, FQNEAQ (reference sequence). CDR3 bases: TGTGCCAGCAGCAGAGCTAGCGGGAGTCCAGATACGCAGTATTTT. Its protein is CASSRASGSPDTQYF.

This chain joins TRBV7-9 and TRBJ2-7; no clear D gene. The V end was cut by 3 bases, the J end by 3 bases, with 9 bases between. The CDR3 spans 13 residues. Germline V lookup: CDR1 SEHNR, CDR2 FQNEAQ (reference sequence). DNA of the CDR3: TGTGCCAGCAGCTTTGTAGGGCTCTACGAGCAGTACTTC. It specifies CASSFVGLYEQYF.

This clonotype has just a few counts. The chain combines TRBV6-5 with TRBJ2-7; 11 nucleotides line up with TRBD1. This CDR3 spans 15 amino acids. Looked up from germline, CDR1 is MNHEY and CDR2 is SVGAGI. With 1 base clipped from V and 5 bases from J, the junction kept 4 bases outside the gene matches. CDR3 nucleotide sequence: TGTGCCAGCAGTTACTTGGGACAGGGGGTCCACGAGCAGTACTTC. Amino acid sequence: CASSYLGQGVHEQYF.

The gene calls are TRBV20-1 and TRBJ2-1; 12 bases map to TRBD2. The V gene end was trimmed by 4 bases and the J gene end by 10 bases; junction bases not matched to a gene: 11. The CDR3 consists of 15 residues. Germline assignment: CDR1 DFQATT and CDR2 SNEGSKA (reference sequence). In DNA form, the CDR3 reads TGCAGTGCTACCGTACTAGCGGGAGGATCTGGCGAGCAGTTCTTC. Amino acid sequence: CSATVLAGGSGEQFF.

The CDR3 spells CASSSWDTQYF. The CDR3, as DNA: TGTGCCAGCAGTTCATGGGATACGCAGTATTTT. The V call is TRBV12-3 or TRBV12-4, the J call TRBJ2-3, with unresolved D. The CDR3 length is 11 residues. V gave up 4 bases and J gave up 6 bases, with 5 bases separating them.

The CDR3 sequence is CASSLGWTGGEEQYF. The CDR3 bases are TGTGCCAGCAGCCTTGGATGGACAGGGGGTGAGGAGCAGTACTTC. This chain joins TRBV14 and TRBJ2-7, with TRBD1 matching over 10 bases. The CDR3 sequence is 15 residues long. Per the germline V gene, CDR1 is SGHDN and CDR2 is FVKESK. V was pared by 4 bases and J by 7 bases, with 10 bases of the junction left unmatched.

The chain links TRBV29-1 to TRBJ2-7, with a tentative D call TRBD2 (5 bases). This CDR3 is built from 11 residues. V was cut by 7 bases and J by 4 bases, with 11 bases left in between. Germline assignment: CDR1 SQVTM and CDR2 ANQGSEA. CDR3: CSGGTRYEQYF. The CDR3 DNA sequence: TGCAGCGGGGGAACTAGATACGAGCAGTACTTC.

This clonotype has ten or more counts. This sequence joins TRBV12-3 or TRBV12-4 and TRBJ1-4; D gene uncertain. The V gene lost 0 bases and the J gene lost 8 bases, with 10 bases spanning the gap. The CDR3 length is 14 residues. The CDR3 DNA is TGTGCCAGCAGTTTAGCGGGAGGAGGGGAAAAACTGTTTTTT. It yields the protein CASSLAGGGEKLFF.

V and J are TRBV10-3 and TRBJ2-3; 9 bases match TRBD1. V lost 6 bases to trimming and J lost 9 bases; unmatched junction nucleotides: 7. Germline lookup yields CDR1 ENHRY and CDR2 SYGVKD. The CDR3 is made up of 13 amino acids. The CDR3 sequence is CAISLAGQGTQYF. The CDR3, as DNA: TGTGCCATCAGCCTTGCGGGACAGGGCACGCAGTATTTT.

The chain is built from TRBV29-1 and TRBJ2-1; D unresolved. V was pared by 1 base and J by 4 bases, with 17 bases between. This CDR3 is built from 16 residues. The germline CDR1 and CDR2 sequences are SQVTM and ANQGSEA. The CDR3 loop is CSVEGSEDGVYNEQFF. The CDR3 DNA sequence: TGCAGCGTTGAAGGGTCCGAGGACGGAGTATACAATGAGCAGTTCTTC.

This clonotype was counted at least ten times. The chain has TRBV15 and TRBJ2-3, with 14 positions matching TRBD2. The germline CDR1 and CDR2 sequences are LNHNV and YYDKDF (reference sequence). The CDR3 length is 17 residues. Trimming removed 3 bases from V and 5 bases from J; junction bases left unmatched: 7. DNA of the CDR3: TGTGCCACCAGCAGGTATCGCGGACTAGCGGGAGGAGATACGCAGTATTTT. Amino acid sequence: CATSRYRGLAGGDTQYF.

This clonotype was seen only a few times. This chain connects TRBV19 to TRBJ1-5; 8 bases are a match to TRBD1. The CDR3 contains 16 residues. From germline, CDR1 is LNHDA and CDR2 SQIVND (reference sequence). J gave up 0 bases and V 3 bases, and 4 bases lay outside the gene matches. The CDR3 reads CASSISGTGSNQPQHF. The CDR3 DNA reads as TGTGCCAGTAGTATCTCCGGGACAGGTAGCAATCAGCCCCAGCATTTT.